This TCR beta chain was captured in a study of radiation and T cells in renal cell carcinoma. The data were produced by immunoSEQ multiplex PCR, yet TCRdb's version contains in-frame clones alone and is incomplete. This table has about 90,000 clones, roughly 84% appearing once. From germline, CDR1 is SGHRS and CDR2 YFSETQ. The CDR3 is 15 residues long. V lost 5 bases, J lost 4 bases, and 7 bases stayed unmatched. The time point was: blood 4 weeks post-SBRT, at nephrectomy. Treatment indicated: 15 Gy SBRT to primary tumor, nephrectomy 4 weeks later. The sequence came from a man aged 55-75 years with renal cell carcinoma. Sequenced material: blood, taken from a patient whose treatment included radiotherapy and nephrectomy. V is TRBV5-1 and J is TRBJ1-5; 9 bases map to TRBD1. CDR3: CASRQGQGENQPQHF. The CDR3 DNA reads as TGCGCCAGCAGACAGGGACAGGGTGAGAATCAGCCCCAGCATTTT.